Sequencing of this T cell receptor (beta chain) was carried out in a study of spatial heterogeneity in lung cancer. Study-level background: Alpha-chain sequences were detected in numbers that were consistently lower than beta-chain sequences. Study conclusions and caveats: Resection blood, more than follow-up blood, showed ubiquitous expanded tumor TCRs.

In regard to this clonotype: The antigen is unknown. The library was built for alpha chains, so this beta chain is an off-target read and its size means little.

Via MiXCR, TCRdb re-called the 5' RACE reads, giving one row per CDR3 protein. This table has 250 to 300 distinct CDR3 sequences, 22% appearing once. As to time point: sample taken at primary tumor resection. Unsorted whole RNA from tumor, nontumor lung or frozen PBMC underwent sequencing. 72 TRACERx patients with early, untreated non-small cell lung cancer donated samples. J lost 3 bases, V lost 10 bases, and 5 bases had no gene match. Germline CDR1 reads LNHDA; CDR2 reads SQIVND (reference sequence). The CDR3 loop spans 13 amino acids. The sequencing used PBMCs, collected at surgery. The receptor's source is a male donor with early-stage non-small cell lung cancer. The gene calls are TRBV19 and TRBJ2-7; TRBD2 aligns across 11 bases. The CDR3 region has the DNA TGTGCCACTACTAGCGGGAGTTTCTACGAGCAGTACTTC. Translating it yields CATTSGSFYEQYF.